The 5 T cell receptor beta chains below come from one sample, sequenced in a study of T cells in Graves' hyperthyroidism and ophthalmopathy. Using RNA transcripts as the source, TCR beta CDR3 regions were amplified. With the HTBI primer set, the TCR CDR3 went through a first round of RT-PCR. TCRdb reprocessed the multiplex PCR reads with MiXCR, giving one entry per CDR3 protein. The sample lists roughly 300,000 distinct CDR3 sequences, under 30% occurring once. The sequencing sample was made of blood. The receptors come from a man aged 40-55 years with Graves' hyperthyroidism that later progressed to Graves' ophthalmopathy.

This clonotype came up many times. DNA of the CDR3: TGTGCCAGCACCTCCATAGCGGGAGCCGCCTACGAGCAGTACTTC. Protein: CASTSIAGAAYEQYF. The rearrangement uses TRBV28 and TRBJ2-7; TRBD2 matches at 9 bases. The CDR3 covers 15 residues. Germline V gene data show CDR1 as MDHEN and CDR2 as SYDVKM. Losses at the gene ends were 7 bases for V and 2 bases for J; bases not matched to a gene: 9.

This clonotype was recorded many times. V and J are TRBV6-5 and TRBJ1-1, with unresolved D. The ends were cut back, 7 bases at V and 4 bases at J, with 13 bases in the middle. This CDR3 has 13 amino acids. Germline V gene lookup returns CDR1 MNHEY and CDR2 SVGAGI. CDR3 sequence: CASIGVEGTEAFF. The CDR3 DNA is TGTGCCAGCATCGGGGTTGAGGGCACTGAAGCTTTCTTT.

The chain links TRBV27 to TRBJ1-2; tentatively, D is TRBD1 (5 bases). The CDR3 has 16 amino acids. CDR1 and CDR2 (germline): MNHEY, SMNVEV (reference sequence). V was pared by 4 bases and J by 0 bases, with 15 bases between. CDR3 sequence reads: CASSSHYPTANYGYTF. As DNA, the CDR3 is TGTGCCAGCAGTTCCCACTACCCGACAGCTAACTATGGCTACACCTTC.

This clonotype has at least ten counts. The chain carries TRBV27 and TRBJ1-2; maybe TRBD1 (6 bases). Germline-derived CDR1 and CDR2 are MNHEY and SMNVEV (reference sequence). The CDR3 loop spans 16 amino acids. The V end lost 4 bases, the J end lost 0 bases, and 15 bases lay between the germline ends. The CDR3 sequence: CASSSLLTGANYGYTF. The CDR3 coding sequence is TGTGCCAGCAGTTCATTGCTGACAGGAGCTAACTATGGCTACACCTTC.

This clonotype was seen a handful of times. This rearrangement joins TRBV12-3 or TRBV12-4 to TRBJ1-1; D is possibly TRBD1 (6 bases). The CDR3 consists of 15 residues. V shed 1 base and J shed 1 base, with 10 bases lying between them. The CDR3 sequence is CASSLGDTENTEAFF. CDR3 in DNA: TGTGCCAGCAGTTTAGGGGACACTGAGAACACTGAAGCTTTCTTT.